One sample yielded the 16 T cell receptor beta chains listed below, sequenced in a study of blood T cell repertoires in COVID-19 (dated by TCRdb to about 2020). Libraries were constructed by the immunoSEQ multiplex PCR assay. TCRdb re-hosts the immuneACCESS table, in-frame sequences only. Its copies lack some clones; in the studies checked, an unresolved V gene accounts for under half of them, and the cause for the rest is not known. This sample lists 200,000 to 250,000 clones; roughly 90% were detected once. About 5.9% of the sample goes to the ten largest clones. Sequenced: peripheral blood. These receptors all come from a man aged 55 to 70 with acute or convalescent COVID-19.

This clone was seen a handful of times. The chain uses TRBV2 and TRBJ1-6, with a weak D call TRBD1 (6 bases). The CDR3 has 15 amino acids. Germline-derived CDR1 and CDR2 are SNHLY and FYNNEI. Trimming stripped 6 bases from V and 10 bases from J, with 19 bases between. DNA for the CDR3: TGTGCCAGCAGGATGGACCAGGGGCTAAGCTCACCCCTCCACTTT. Amino acid sequence: CASRMDQGLSSPLHF.

CDR3 in amino acids: CASSVEGAQGPEQFF. The CDR3 DNA follows: TGTGCCAGCAGCGTAGAGGGGGCGCAGGGTCCTGAGCAGTTCTTC. The chain joins TRBV9 to TRBJ2-1; 7 nucleotides agree with TRBD1. With 0 bases clipped from V and 9 bases from J, the junction kept 9 bases outside the gene matches. CDR3 size: 15 residues. CDR1 is SGDLS and CDR2 is YYNGEE in the germline V gene.

This chain links TRBV7-3 with TRBJ1-1; D is undetermined. The CDR3 loop spans 13 amino acids. The germline V gene has CDR1 SGHTA and CDR2 FQGTGA. Trimming cost V 5 bases and J 1 base, with 8 bases left between them. CDR3 residues: CASSQAGNTEAFF. The CDR3 region has the DNA TGTGCCAGCAGCCAAGCGGGGAACACTGAAGCTTTCTTT.

The chain is built from TRBV4-2 and TRBJ1-3; no clear D gene. The CDR3 consists of 16 residues. Germline values: CDR1 LGHNA, CDR2 YNFKEQ. The ends were cut back, 5 bases at V and 2 bases at J, with 16 bases in the middle. DNA for the CDR3: TGTGCCAGCAGCGTCAAACCCGAACTCCCTGGAAACACCATATATTTT. It encodes CASSVKPELPGNTIYF.

The genes are TRBV4-3 and TRBJ1-6; no definite D call. The V gene lost 0 bases and the J gene lost 9 bases, with 9 bases spanning the gap. CDR1 LGHNA and CDR2 YSLEER come from the germline V gene. The CDR3 extends over 14 amino acids. CDR3 DNA: TGCGCCAGCAGCCAAGAGTTCGGAGGTTCACCCCTCCACTTT. Translating gives CASSQEFGGSPLHF.

This sequence joins TRBV7-2 and TRBJ1-6; D is possibly TRBD1 (6 bases). Per germline, CDR1 SGHTA and CDR2 FQGNSA. The CDR3 is 15 amino acids. With 7 bases removed from V and 0 bases from J, the gap between germline ends came to 10 bases. This CDR3 is CASMGASSYNSPLHF. The CDR3 coding sequence is TGTGCCAGCATGGGGGCTAGCTCCTATAATTCACCCCTCCACTTT. Based on the CDR3 plus reference TRBV7-2 and TRBJ1-6, the full variable domain is GAGVSQSPSNKVTEKGKDVELRCDPISGHTALYWYRQSLGQGLEFLIYFQGNSAPDKSGLPSDRFSAERTGGSVSTLTIQRTQQEDSAVYLCASMGASSYNSPLHFGNGTRLTVT.

The chain couples TRBV9 to TRBJ1-2; TRBD1 matches at 9 bases. This CDR3 is 14 amino acids long. The junction had 3 bases not matched to a gene; V was cut back by 0 bases and J by 6 bases. Germline CDR1 SGDLS, CDR2 YYNGEE. The CDR3 DNA reads as TGTGCCAGCAGCGTAGTGAGGACAGGGGATGGCTACACCTTC. This sequence encodes CASSVVRTGDGYTF.

The V call is TRBV7-3, the J call TRBJ2-5; 8 bases agree with TRBD1. The ends lost 0 bases at V and 1 base at J; junction bases unmatched: 1. This CDR3 contains 15 residues. Germline V gives CDR1 SGHTA, CDR2 FQGTGA. The DNA of the CDR3 is TGTGCCAGCAGCTTAACGGGACAGGCCCAAGAGACCCAGTACTTC. It specifies CASSLTGQAQETQYF.

The J gene is TRBJ1-2, the V gene TRBV28; weak D call: TRBD1 (5 bases). Germline V gene lookup returns CDR1 MDHEN and CDR2 SYDVKM. This CDR3 region has 14 residues. The V gene lost 2 bases and the J gene lost 6 bases, with 13 bases spanning the gap. CDR3 in DNA: TGTGCCAGCAGTTTAACCGTTCGGGGGAATGGCTACACCTTC. It is translated as CASSLTVRGNGYTF.

The J gene is TRBJ2-1, the V gene TRBV24-1, with 7 bases that match TRBD1. Per germline, CDR1 KGHDR and CDR2 SFDVKD. V lost 5 bases and J lost 0; bases outside the gene matches: 9. The CDR3 is 17 residues long. CDR3 protein: CATSGTGPSNSYNEQFF. The CDR3 nucleotides are TGTGCCACCAGTGGGACAGGCCCATCAAACTCCTACAATGAGCAGTTCTTC.

The rearrangement joins TRBV15 to TRBJ2-5; 10 positions match TRBD1. In germline, CDR1 is LNHNV, CDR2 YYDKDF (reference sequence). CDR3 length: 16 amino acids. Trimming took 4 bases from V and 2 from J; bases not matched to a gene: 7. The CDR3 bases are TGTGCCACCAGCAACGGACAGGGGGTAGGGCAAGAGACCCAGTACTTC. It is translated as CATSNGQGVGQETQYF.

The V call is TRBV5-6, the J call TRBJ1-6; D is ambiguous. V shed 4 bases and J shed 5 bases, with 10 bases lying between them. Germline lookup yields CDR1 SGHDT and CDR2 YYEEEE. CDR3 length: 14 residues. The CDR3 protein is CASSRGPNNSPLHF. The CDR3 DNA sequence: TGTGCCAGCAGCCGCGGGCCCAATAATTCACCCCTCCACTTT.

There are a few counts of this clone. The chain uses TRBV4-3 and TRBJ2-7; a possible D gene is TRBD2 (6 bases). Trimming took off 0 bases at V and 3 bases at J, with 12 bases between the two ends. Germline loops: CDR1 LGHNA, CDR2 YSLEER. This CDR3 has 15 amino acids. CDR3 coding DNA: TGCGCCAGCAGCCAAGATGGAGGGACCCACTACGAGCAGTACTTC. Amino acids: CASSQDGGTHYEQYF.

The rearrangement uses TRBV28 and TRBJ1-2, with D uncertain. Deletions cut 6 bases from V and 3 bases from J, with 14 bases between. CDR1 MDHEN and CDR2 SYDVKM come from the germline V gene. There are 14 residues in the CDR3. In nucleotides, the CDR3 is TGTGCCAGCAGCACTAGTCCTGGGTACTATGGCTACACCTTC. It encodes CASSTSPGYYGYTF.

The chain combines TRBV4-3 with TRBJ2-1; 9 nucleotides line up with TRBD2. Germline values: CDR1 LGHNA, CDR2 YSLEER. J was trimmed by 0 bases and V by 6 bases; bases with no gene match: 3. This CDR3 spans 15 amino acids. For the CDR3, the DNA is TGCGCCAGCAGTCTTAGCGGGAGCTCCTACAATGAGCAGTTCTTC. The encoded protein is CASSLSGSSYNEQFF.

The chain is built from TRBV28 and TRBJ1-2; no definite D call. The CDR3 extends over 11 amino acids. The V gene lost 10 bases and the J gene lost 2 bases, with 8 bases spanning the gap. Germline V gene sequence: CDR1 MDHEN, CDR2 SYDVKM. The CDR3 here is CATLVNYGYTF. Written as DNA, the CDR3 is TGTGCCACCCTAGTAAACTATGGCTACACCTTC.